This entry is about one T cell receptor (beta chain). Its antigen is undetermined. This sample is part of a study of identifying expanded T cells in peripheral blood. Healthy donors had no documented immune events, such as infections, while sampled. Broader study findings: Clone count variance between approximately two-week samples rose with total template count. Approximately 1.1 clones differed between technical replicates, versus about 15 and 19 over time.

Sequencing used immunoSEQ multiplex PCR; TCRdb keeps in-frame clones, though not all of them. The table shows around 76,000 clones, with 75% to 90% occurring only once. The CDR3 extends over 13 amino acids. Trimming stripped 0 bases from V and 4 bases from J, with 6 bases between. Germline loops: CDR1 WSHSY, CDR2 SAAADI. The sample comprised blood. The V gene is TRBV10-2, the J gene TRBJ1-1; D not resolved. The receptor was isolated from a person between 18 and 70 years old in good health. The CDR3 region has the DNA TGCGCCAGCAGTGAGTCGGGTGGCACTGAAGCTTTCTTT. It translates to CASSESGGTEAFF.